These T cell receptor beta chains were read from a single sample in a study of cytomegalovirus exposure and HLA in healthy donors. The repertoire was sequenced with immunoSEQ multiplex PCR; TCRdb's copy has only in-frame clones and lacks some. The table includes about 94,000 clones, approximately 66% detected once. Sequenced input: PBMCs. These receptors were obtained from a man aged 25-40 years in good health and CMV-seronegative. CDR3s include the opening cysteine and the closing phenylalanine or tryptophan. Size is stated for part of the rows, as once, few or many counts, or as a class when the clone is expanded.

v_gene,j_gene,abundance,CDR3aa
TRBV27,TRBJ2-6,-,CASSRRTGGANVLTF
TRBV9,TRBJ2-5,-,CASSPGTSGRWETQYF
TRBV7-9,-,-,CASSLALGTSYEQYF
TRBV30,TRBJ2-5,-,CAWRTGGAETQYF
TRBV27,TRBJ2-5,-,CASSPIAAQETQYF
TRBV5-6,TRBJ2-7,once,CASGLAGSYEQYF
TRBV6-5,TRBJ2-3,few,CASSYEAGTDTQYF
TRBV14,TRBJ2-7,-,CASSRTGGSPHEQYF
TRBV7-7,TRBJ2-2,-,CASSLAASGGNTGELFF
TRBV19,TRBJ1-5,-,CATKFSQVRSPQHF
TRBV27,TRBJ2-7,-,CASSLSPGFPYEQYF
TRBV4-1,TRBJ1-2,-,CASSYNGYYGYTF
TRBV6-1,TRBJ1-6,-,CASDSAVYNSPLHF
TRBV7-8,TRBJ1-6,-,CASSLAGVYNSPLHF
TRBV2,TRBJ1-2,-,CASGTEDGYTF
TRBV19,TRBJ1-1,-,CASSIQGANTEAFF
TRBV5-6,TRBJ1-5,-,CASSLYSNQPQHF
TRBV28,TRBJ2-1,-,CASNPLGLAGAANEQFF
TRBV13,TRBJ1-6,-,CASSLGRGWNSPLHF
TRBV5-1,TRBJ2-1,-,CASSLALAGVSYNEQFF
TRBV10-3,TRBJ1-2,few,CAISESQVSYGYTF